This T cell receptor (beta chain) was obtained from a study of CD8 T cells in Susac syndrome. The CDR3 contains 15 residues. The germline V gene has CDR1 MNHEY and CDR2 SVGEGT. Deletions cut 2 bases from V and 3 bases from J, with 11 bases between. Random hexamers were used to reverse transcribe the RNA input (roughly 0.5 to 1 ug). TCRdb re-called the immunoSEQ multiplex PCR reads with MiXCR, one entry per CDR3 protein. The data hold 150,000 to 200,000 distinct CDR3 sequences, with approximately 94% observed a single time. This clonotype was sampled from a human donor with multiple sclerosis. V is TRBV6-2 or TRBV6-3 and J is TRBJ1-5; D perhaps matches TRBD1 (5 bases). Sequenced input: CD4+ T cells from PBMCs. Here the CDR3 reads CASSYLDRPNQPQHF. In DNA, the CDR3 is TGTGCCAGCAGTTACCTAGACAGACCCAATCAGCCCCAGCATTTT.